The clone carrying this T cell receptor (beta chain) appeared many times. The sample is drawn from a study of glioma-infiltrating T cells. V was trimmed by 6 bases and J by 6 bases, leaving 17 bases between them. The CDR3 extends over 14 amino acids. Germline-derived CDR1 and CDR2 are MNHEY and SMNVEV (reference sequence). TCR alpha and beta CDR3 regions were amplified from RNA using iRepertoire nested multiplex PCR. One-step reverse transcription and amplification started from around 100-400 ng of tissue mRNA or PBMC total RNA. Each CDR3 protein gets one entry after TCRdb re-called the multiplex PCR reads with MiXCR. The sample consists of more than 350,000 distinct CDR3 sequences, 41% of them appearing once.

This receptor was identified in a human donor with low-grade glioma or glioblastoma, undergoing nonglioma brain surgery, or in good health (not recorded which). The source material was glioma tissue, nonneoplastic brain tissue, or PBMCs (not recorded which). The gene calls are TRBV27 and TRBJ1-2; a possible D gene is TRBD1 (5 bases). The CDR3 loop is CASRVGTARDGYTF. The DNA of the CDR3 is TGTGCCAGCAGAGTAGGGACGGCTCGGGATGGCTACACCTTC.